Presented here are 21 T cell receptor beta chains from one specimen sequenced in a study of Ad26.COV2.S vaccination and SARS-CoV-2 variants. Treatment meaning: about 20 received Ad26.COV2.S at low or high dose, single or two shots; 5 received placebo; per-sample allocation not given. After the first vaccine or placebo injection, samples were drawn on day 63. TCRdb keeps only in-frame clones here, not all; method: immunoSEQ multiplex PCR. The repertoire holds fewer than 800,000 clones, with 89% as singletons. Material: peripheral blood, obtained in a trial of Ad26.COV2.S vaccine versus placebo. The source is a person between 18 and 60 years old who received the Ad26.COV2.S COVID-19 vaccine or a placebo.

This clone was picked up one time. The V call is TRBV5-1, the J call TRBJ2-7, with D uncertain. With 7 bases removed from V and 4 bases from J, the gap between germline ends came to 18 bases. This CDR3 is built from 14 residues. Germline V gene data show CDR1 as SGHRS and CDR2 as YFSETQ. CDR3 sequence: CASCFSDGPYEQYF. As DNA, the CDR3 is TGCGCCAGCTGTTTTTCGGACGGCCCGTACGAGCAGTACTTC. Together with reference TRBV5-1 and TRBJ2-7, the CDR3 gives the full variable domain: KAGVTQTPRYLIKTRGQQVTLSCSPISGHRSVSWYQQTPGQGLQFLFEYFSETQRNKGNFPGRFSGRQFSNSRSEMNVSTLELGDSALYLCASCFSDGPYEQYFGPGTRLTVT.

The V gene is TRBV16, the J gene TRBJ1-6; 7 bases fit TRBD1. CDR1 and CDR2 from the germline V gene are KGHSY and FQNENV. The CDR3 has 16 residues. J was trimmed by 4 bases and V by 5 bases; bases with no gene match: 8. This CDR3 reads CASSKPGTVYNSPLHF. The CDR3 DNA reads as TGTGCCAGCAGCAAGCCCGGGACAGTTTATAATTCACCCCTCCACTTT.

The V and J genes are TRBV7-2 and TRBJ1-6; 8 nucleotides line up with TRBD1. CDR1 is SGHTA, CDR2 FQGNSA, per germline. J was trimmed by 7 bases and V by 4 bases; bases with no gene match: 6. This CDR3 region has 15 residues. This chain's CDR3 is CASSSRQGANSPLHF. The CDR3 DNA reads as TGTGCCAGCAGCTCCCGGCAGGGGGCGAATTCACCCCTCCACTTT.

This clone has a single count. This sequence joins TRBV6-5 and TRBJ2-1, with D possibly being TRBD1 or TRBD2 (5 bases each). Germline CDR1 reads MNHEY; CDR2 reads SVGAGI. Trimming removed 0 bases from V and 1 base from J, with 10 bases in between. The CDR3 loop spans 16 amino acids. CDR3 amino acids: CASSYSSWGSYNEQFF. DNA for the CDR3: TGTGCCAGCAGTTACTCATCCTGGGGGTCCTACAATGAGCAGTTCTTC.

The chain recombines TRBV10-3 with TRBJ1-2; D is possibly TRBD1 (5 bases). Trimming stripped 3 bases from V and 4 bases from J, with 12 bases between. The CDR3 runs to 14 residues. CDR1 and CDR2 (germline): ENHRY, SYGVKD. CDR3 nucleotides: TGTGCCATCAGTGATGGGGCGGGGACCTATGGCTACACCTTC. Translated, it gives CAISDGAGTYGYTF.

The DNA for the CDR3 is TGCGCCAGCAGGTCTTCTAATGAAAAACTGTTTTTT. It codes for CASRSSNEKLFF. The V and J genes are TRBV5-1 and TRBJ1-4; D ambiguous. Trimming left V 5 bases short and J 3 bases short, with 5 bases between. The CDR3 extends over 12 amino acids. The germline gives CDR1 SGHRS, CDR2 YFSETQ.

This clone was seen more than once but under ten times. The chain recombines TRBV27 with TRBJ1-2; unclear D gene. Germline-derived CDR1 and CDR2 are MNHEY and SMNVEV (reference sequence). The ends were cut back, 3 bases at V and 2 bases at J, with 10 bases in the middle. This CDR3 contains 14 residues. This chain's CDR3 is CASSFGSGNYGYTF. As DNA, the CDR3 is TGTGCCAGCAGTTTCGGCTCAGGAAACTATGGCTACACCTTC.

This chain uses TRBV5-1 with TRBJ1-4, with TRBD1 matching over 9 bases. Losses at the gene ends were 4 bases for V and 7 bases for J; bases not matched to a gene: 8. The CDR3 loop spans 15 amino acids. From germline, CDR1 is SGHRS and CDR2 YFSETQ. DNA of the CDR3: TGCGCCAGCAGCCTTGGACAGGGGCAGAGTGAAAAACTGTTTTTT. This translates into CASSLGQGQSEKLFF.

The CDR3 loop is CASSLVDRLEGKLFF. The CDR3 nucleotides read TGTGCCAGCAGTTTGGTCGACAGGCTGGAAGGAAAACTGTTTTTT. This rearrangement joins TRBV28 to TRBJ1-4; maybe TRBD1 (6 bases). Germline V gene lookup returns CDR1 MDHEN and CDR2 SYDVKM. CDR3 length: 15 residues. V lost 3 bases and J lost 10, with 18 bases in between.

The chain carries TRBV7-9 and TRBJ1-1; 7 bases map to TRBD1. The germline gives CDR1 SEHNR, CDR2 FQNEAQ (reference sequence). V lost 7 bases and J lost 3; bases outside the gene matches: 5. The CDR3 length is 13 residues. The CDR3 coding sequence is TGTGCCAGCAAAGGGGGCGCTGACACTGAAGCTTTCTTT. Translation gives CASKGGADTEAFF. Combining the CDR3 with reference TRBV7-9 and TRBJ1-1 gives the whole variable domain DTGVSQNPRHKITKRGQNVTFRCDPISEHNRLYWYRQTLGQGPEFLTYFQNEAQLEKSRLLSDRFSAERPKGSFSTLEIQRTEQGDSAMYLCASKGGADTEAFFGQGTRLTVV.

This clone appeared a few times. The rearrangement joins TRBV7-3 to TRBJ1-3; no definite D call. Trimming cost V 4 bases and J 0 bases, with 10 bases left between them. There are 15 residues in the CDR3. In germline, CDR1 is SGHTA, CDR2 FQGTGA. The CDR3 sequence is CASSSVGGSGNTIYF. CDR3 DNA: TGTGCCAGCAGCTCCGTGGGCGGCTCTGGAAACACCATATATTTT.

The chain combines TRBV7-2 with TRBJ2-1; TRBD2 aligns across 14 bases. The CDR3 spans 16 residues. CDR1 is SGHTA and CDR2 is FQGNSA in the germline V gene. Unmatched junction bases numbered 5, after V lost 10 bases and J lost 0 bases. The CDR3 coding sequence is TGTGCCACCAGGACTAGCGGGGGGAGCTCCTACAATGAGCAGTTCTTC. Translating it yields CATRTSGGSSYNEQFF.

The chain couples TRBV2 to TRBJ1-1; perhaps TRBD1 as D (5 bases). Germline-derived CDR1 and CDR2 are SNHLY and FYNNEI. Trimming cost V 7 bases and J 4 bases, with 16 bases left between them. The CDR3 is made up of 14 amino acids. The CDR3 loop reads CASMGPLEATEAFF. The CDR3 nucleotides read TGTGCCAGCATGGGACCTCTGGAGGCCACTGAAGCTTTCTTT. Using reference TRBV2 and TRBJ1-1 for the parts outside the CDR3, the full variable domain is EPEVTQTPSHQVTQMGQEVILRCVPISNHLYFYWYRQILGQKVEFLVSFYNNEISEKSEIFDDQFSVERPDGSNFTLKIRSTKLEDSAMYFCASMGPLEATEAFFGQGTRLTVV.

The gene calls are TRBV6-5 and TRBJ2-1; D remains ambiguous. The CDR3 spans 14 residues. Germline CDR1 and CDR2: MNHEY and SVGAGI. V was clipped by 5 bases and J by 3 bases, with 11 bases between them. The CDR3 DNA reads TGTGCCAGCAGTCGCGAAAGGCTCTACAATGAGCAGTTCTTC. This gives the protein CASSRERLYNEQFF.

The CDR3: CASSPGLAGGQFF. The CDR3 region has the DNA TGTGCCAGCAGTCCGGGACTAGCGGGGGGGCAGTTCTTC. The chain couples TRBV6-5 to TRBJ2-1, with 15 nucleotides matching TRBD2. The CDR3 length is 13 residues. The V gene's germline CDR1 is MNHEY and CDR2 SVGAGI. The V and J ends lost 5 bases and 12 bases, in that order; junction bases with no gene match: 2.

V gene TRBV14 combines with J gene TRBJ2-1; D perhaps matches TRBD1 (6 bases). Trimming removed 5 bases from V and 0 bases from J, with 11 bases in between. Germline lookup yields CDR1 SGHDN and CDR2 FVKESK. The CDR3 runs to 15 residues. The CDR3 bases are TGTGCCAGCAGCTCAGGGACAAACTCCTACAATGAGCAGTTCTTC. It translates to CASSSGTNSYNEQFF.

CDR3 region: CASSPTELNEQFF. CDR3 bases: TGTGCCAGCTCACCGACAGAACTCAATGAGCAGTTCTTC. The rearrangement links TRBV18 to TRBJ2-1; D is possibly TRBD1 (5 bases). The V end was cut by 3 bases, the J end by 6 bases, with 9 bases between. The CDR3 is 13 residues long. CDR1 is KGHSH, CDR2 LQKENI, per germline.

DNA of the CDR3: TGTGCCACCAGTGATTTTCCCCTCTCAAATGAGCAGTTCTTC. This translates into CATSDFPLSNEQFF. V is TRBV24-1 and J is TRBJ2-1; D not certain. V lost 1 base and J 7 bases, leaving 10 bases between the germline ends. The CDR3 is 14 residues long. Germline-derived CDR1 and CDR2 are KGHDR and SFDVKD.

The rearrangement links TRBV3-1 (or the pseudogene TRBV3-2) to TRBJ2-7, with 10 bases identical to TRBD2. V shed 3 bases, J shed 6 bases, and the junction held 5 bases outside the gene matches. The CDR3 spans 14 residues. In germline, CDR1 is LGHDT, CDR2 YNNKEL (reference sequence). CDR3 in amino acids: CASSHGTSAVEQYF. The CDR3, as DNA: TGTGCCAGCAGCCATGGGACTAGCGCGGTCGAGCAGTACTTC.

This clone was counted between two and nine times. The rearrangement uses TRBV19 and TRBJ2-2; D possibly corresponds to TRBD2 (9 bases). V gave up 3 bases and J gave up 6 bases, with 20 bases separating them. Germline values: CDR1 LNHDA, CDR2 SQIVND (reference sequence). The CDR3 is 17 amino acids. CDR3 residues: CASSMDRVIAGAGELFF. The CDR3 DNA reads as TGTGCCAGTAGTATGGACAGGGTAATAGCGGGAGCCGGGGAGCTGTTTTTT. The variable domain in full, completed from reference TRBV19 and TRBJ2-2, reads DGGITQSPKYLFRKEGQNVTLSCEQNLNHDAMYWYRQDPGQGLRLIYYSQIVNDFQKGDIAEGYSVSREKKESFPLTVTSAQKNPTAFYLCASSMDRVIAGAGELFFGEGSRLTVL.

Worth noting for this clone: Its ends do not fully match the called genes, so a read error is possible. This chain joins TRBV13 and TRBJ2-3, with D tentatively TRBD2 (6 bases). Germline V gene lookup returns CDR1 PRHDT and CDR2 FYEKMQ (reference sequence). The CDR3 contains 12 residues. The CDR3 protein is CASSLDGTLPFF. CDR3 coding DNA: TGTGCCAGCAGCTTAGACGGGACTCTCCCATTTTTT.